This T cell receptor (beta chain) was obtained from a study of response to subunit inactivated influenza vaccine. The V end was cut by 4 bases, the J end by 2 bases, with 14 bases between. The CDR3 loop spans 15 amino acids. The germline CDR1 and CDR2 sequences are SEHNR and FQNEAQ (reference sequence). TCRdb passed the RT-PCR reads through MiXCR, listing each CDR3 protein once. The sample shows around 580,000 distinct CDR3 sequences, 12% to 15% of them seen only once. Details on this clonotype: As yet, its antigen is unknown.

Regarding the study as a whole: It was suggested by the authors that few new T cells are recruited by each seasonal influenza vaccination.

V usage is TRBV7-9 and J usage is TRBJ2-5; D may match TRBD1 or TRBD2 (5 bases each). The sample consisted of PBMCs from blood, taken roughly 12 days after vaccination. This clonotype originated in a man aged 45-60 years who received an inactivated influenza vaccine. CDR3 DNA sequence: TGTGCCAGCAGCTCCCGGGACGGAGGTCAAGAGACCCAGTACTTC. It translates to CASSSRDGGQETQYF. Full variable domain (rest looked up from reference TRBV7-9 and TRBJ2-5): DTGVSQNPRHKITKRGQNVTFRCDPISEHNRLYWYRQTLGQGPEFLTYFQNEAQLEKSRLLSDRFSAERPKGSFSTLEIQRTEQGDSAMYLCASSSRDGGQETQYFGPGTRLLVL.